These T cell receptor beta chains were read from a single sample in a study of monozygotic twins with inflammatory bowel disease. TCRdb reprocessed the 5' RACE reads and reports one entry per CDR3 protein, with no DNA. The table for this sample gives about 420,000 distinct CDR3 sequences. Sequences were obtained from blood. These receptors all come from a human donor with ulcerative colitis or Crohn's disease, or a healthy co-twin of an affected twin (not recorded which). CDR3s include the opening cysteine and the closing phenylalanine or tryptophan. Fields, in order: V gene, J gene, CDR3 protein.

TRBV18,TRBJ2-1,CASSPKGEQFF
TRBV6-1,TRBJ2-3,CASSVSSGGATDTQYF
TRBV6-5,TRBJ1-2,CASTGTGRYGYTF
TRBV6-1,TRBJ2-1,CASTVRGGGPNEQFF
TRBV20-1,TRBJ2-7,CSAKGQHEQYF
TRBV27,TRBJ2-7,CASSHETGSGYEQYF
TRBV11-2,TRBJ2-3,CASNTGFTDTQYF
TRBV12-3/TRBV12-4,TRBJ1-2,CASTPTGIKGYTF
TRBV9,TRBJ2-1,CDSSVDGPSYEQFF
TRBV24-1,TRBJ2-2,CAVGLALGGELFF
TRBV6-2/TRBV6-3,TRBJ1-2,CASSYGPGTASLYGYTF
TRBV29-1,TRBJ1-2,CSVEGAAQGYTF
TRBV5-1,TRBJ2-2,CASSLVQGDTGELFF
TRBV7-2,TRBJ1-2,CASSLVSGGYGYTF
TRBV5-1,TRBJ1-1,CASSPHRTMNTEAFF
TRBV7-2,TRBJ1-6,CASSSSTVTNSPLHF
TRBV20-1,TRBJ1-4,CSATPGPNEKLFF
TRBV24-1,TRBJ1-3,CATRTGKSTIYF
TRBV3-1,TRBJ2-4,CASSQEMPGHQAKNIQYF
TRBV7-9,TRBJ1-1,CASSRSGTGTNTEAFF
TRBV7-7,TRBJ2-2,CASSPEGNTGELFF
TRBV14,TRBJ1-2,CASSRDRAAYGYTF
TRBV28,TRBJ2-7,CASSFWDKSGEQYF
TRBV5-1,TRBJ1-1,CASSRDRGRGNTEAFF
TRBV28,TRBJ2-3,CASSTLAGATDTQYF
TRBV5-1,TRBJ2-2,CASSPRTSSGELFF
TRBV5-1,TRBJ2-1,CASSNQISGRFDEQFF
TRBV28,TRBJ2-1,CASSPATTRAGDEQFF
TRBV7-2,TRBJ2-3,CASSAKSLNTQYF
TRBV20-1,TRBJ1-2,CSALPTGRADYGYTF
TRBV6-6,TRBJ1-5,CASTLDRGNQPQHF
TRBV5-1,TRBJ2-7,CASGSALTYEQYF
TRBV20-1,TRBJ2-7,CSASGRASSYEQYF
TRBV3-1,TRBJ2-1,CASSQGTGVYEQFF
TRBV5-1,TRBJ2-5,CASSLDGRNQETQYF
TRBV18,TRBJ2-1,CASSLGTSGSYNEQFF
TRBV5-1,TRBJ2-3,CASSFGLLATEGTQYF
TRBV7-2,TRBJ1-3,CASSARAAGNTIYF
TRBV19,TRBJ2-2,CASSRGLSGLTGELFF
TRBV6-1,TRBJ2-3,CASRDRGRLAGVPDTQYF
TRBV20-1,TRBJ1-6,CSAKGQINSPLHF
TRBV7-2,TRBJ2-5,CASSLGLIETQYF
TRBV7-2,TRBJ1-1,CASSTYGRHTEAFF
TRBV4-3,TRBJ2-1,CASSQAQGAEVYNEQFF
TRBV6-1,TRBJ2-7,CASSEIEQAEQYF
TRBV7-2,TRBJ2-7,CASRLQENYEQYF
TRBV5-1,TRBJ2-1,CASSRGLAGNEQFF
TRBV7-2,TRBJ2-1,CASIDGSYNEQFF
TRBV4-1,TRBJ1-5,CASSQGVGVNQPQHF
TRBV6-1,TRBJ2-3,CAIRGAGVSHF
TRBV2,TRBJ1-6,CASSEFDRGNSPLHF
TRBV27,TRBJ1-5,CASSLGGDNQPQHF
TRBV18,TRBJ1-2,CASSPSTGGDGYTF
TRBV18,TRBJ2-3,CASSPLVGQVTDTQYF